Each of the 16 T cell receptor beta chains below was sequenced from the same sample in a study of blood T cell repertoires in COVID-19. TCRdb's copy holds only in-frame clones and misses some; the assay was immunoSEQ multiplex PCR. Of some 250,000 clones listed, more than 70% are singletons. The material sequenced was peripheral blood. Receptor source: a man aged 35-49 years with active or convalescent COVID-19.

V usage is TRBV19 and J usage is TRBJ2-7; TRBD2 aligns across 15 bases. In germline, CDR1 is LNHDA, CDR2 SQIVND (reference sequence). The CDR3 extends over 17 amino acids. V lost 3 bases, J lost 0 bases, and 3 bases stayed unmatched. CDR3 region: CASSMRTSGRASYEQYF. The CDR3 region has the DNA TGTGCCAGTAGTATGAGGACTAGCGGGAGGGCCTCCTACGAGCAGTACTTC.

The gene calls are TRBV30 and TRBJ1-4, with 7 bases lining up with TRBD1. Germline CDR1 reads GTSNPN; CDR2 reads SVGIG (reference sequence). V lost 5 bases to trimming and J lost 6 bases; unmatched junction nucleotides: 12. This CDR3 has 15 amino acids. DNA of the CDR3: TGTGCCTGGGGACCGAAGGGACAGTCGGATGAAAAACTGTTTTTT. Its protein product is CAWGPKGQSDEKLFF.

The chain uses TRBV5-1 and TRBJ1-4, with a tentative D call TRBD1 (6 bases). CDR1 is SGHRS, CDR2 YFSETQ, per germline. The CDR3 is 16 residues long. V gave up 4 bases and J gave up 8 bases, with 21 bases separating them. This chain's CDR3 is CASSPARQATGEKLFF. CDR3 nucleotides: TGCGCCAGCAGCCCAGCTAGACAGGCCACCGGGGAAAAACTGTTTTTT.

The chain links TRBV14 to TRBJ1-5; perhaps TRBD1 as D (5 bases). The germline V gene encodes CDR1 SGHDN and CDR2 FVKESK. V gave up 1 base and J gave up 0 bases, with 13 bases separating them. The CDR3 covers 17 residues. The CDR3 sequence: CASSQAGVSSSNQPQHF. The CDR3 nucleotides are TGTGCCAGCAGCCAAGCGGGGGTAAGTAGTAGCAATCAGCCCCAGCATTTT.

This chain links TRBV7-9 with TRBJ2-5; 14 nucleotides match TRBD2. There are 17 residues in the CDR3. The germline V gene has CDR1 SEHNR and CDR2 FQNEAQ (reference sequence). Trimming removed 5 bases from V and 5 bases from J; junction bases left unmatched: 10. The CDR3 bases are TGTGCCAGCAGCCCTGGACTAGCGGGAGGCGGGGGCGAGACCCAGTACTTC. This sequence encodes CASSPGLAGGGGETQYF.

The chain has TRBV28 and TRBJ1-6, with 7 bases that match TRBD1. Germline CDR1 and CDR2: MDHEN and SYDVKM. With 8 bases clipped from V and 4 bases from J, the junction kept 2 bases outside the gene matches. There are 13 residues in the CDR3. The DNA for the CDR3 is TGTGCCAGCGGACAGGCATATAATTCACCCCTCCACTTT. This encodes CASGQAYNSPLHF.

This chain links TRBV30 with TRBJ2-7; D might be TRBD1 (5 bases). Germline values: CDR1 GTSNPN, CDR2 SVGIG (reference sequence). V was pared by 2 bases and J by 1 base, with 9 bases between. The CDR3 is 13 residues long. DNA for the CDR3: TGTGCCTGGAGTAAGGGGCTGTCCTACGAGCAGTACTTC. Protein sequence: CAWSKGLSYEQYF.

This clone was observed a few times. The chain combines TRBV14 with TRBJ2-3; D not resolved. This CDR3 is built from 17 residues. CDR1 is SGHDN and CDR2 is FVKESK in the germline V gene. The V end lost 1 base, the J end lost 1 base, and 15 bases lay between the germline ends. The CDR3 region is CASSQVVPASGTDTQYF. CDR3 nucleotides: TGTGCCAGCAGCCAAGTAGTTCCTGCGTCTGGCACAGATACGCAGTATTTT.

CDR3 sequence (DNA): TGTGCCAGCAGCCAAGAGGGACAGGGGATCTACGAGCAGTACTTC. As protein: CASSQEGQGIYEQYF. This sequence joins TRBV4-2 and TRBJ2-7, with 10 nucleotides matching TRBD1. The CDR3 has 15 amino acids. V shed 0 bases, J shed 3 bases, and the junction held 2 bases outside the gene matches. Germline CDR1 reads LGHNA; CDR2 reads YNFKEQ.

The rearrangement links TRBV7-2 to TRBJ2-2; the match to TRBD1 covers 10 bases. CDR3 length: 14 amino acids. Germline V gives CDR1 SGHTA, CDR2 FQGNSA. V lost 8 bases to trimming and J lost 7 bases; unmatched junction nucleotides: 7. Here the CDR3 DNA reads TGTGCCAGCGTCCGGGACAGGGGAGTCGGGGAGCTGTTTTTT. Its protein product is CASVRDRGVGELFF.

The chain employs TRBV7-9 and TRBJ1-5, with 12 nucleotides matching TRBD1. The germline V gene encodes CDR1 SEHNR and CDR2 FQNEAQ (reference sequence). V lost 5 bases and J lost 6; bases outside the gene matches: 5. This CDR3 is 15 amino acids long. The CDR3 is CASSPGTGGSQPQHF. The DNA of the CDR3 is TGTGCCAGCAGCCCCGGGACAGGGGGCTCTCAGCCCCAGCATTTT. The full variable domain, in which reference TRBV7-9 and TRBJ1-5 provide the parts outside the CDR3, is DTGVSQNPRHKITKRGQNVTFRCDPISEHNRLYWYRQTLGQGPEFLTYFQNEAQLEKSRLLSDRFSAERPKGSFSTLEIQRTEQGDSAMYLCASSPGTGGSQPQHFGDGTRLSIL.

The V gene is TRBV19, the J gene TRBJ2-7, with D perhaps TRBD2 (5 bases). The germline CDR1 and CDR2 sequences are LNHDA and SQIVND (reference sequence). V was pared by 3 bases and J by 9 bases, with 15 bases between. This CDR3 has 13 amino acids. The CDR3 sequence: CASSIEGPYGQYF. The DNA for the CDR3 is TGTGCCAGTAGTATTGAGGGTCCTTATGGGCAGTACTTC.

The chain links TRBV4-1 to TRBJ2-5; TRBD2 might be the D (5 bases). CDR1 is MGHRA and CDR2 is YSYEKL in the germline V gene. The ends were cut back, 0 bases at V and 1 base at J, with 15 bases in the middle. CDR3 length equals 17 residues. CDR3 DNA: TGCGCCAGCAGCCAAGAATGGTCGAGCGGTCTCCAAGAGACCCAGTACTTC. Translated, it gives CASSQEWSSGLQETQYF.

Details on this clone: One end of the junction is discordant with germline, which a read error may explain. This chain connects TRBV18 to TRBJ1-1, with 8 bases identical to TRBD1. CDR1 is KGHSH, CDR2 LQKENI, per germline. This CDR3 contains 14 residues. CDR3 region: CASSPGTGDPTQVF. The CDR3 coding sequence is TGTGCCAGCTCACCGGGGACAGGTGATCCGACCCAAGTCTTT.

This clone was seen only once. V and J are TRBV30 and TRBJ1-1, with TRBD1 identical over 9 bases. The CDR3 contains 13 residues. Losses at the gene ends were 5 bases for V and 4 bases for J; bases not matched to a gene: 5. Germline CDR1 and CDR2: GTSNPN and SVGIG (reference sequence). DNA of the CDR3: TGTGCCTGGCTACAGGGGGCCGGCACTGAAGCTTTCTTT. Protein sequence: CAWLQGAGTEAFF.

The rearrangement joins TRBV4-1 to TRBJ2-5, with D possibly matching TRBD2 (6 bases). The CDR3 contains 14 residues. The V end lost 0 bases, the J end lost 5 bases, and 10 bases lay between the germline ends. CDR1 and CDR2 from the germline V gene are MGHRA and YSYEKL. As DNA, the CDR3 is TGCGCCAGCAGCCAAGATCGGGGGAGGGAGACCCAGTACTTC. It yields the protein CASSQDRGRETQYF.